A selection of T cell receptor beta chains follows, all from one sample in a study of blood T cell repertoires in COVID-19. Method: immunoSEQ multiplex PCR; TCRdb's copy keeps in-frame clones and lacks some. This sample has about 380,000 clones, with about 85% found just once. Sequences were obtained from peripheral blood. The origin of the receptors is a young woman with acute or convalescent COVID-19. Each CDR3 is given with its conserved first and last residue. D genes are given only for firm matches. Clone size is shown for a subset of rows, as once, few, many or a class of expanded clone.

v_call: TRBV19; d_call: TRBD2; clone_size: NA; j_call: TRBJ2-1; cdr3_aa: CASSKGETSAYNEQFF; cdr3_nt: TGTGCCAGTAGTAAAGGAGAGACTAGCGCCTACAATGAGCAGTTCTTC
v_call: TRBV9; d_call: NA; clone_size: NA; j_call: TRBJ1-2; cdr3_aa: CASSVGRGNGYTF; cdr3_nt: TGTGCCAGCAGCGTAGGAAGGGGAAATGGCTACACCTTC
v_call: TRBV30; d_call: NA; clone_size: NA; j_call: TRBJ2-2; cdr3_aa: CAEGANTGELFF; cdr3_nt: TGTGCAGAGGGGGCGAACACCGGGGAGCTGTTTTTT
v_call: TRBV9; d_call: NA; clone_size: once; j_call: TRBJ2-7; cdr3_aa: CASSVEDSFYEQYF; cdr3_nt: TGTGCCAGCAGCGTAGAAGACAGTTTCTACGAGCAGTACTTC
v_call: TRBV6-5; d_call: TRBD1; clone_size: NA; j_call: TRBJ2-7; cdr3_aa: CATLTRDRNSYEQYF; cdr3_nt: TGTGCCACCCTTACCCGGGACAGGAACTCCTACGAGCAGTACTTC
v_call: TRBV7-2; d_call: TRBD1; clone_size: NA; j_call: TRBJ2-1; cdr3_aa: CASSLANRGLRNEQFF; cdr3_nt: TGTGCCAGCAGCTTAGCAAACAGGGGCCTACGCAATGAGCAGTTCTTC
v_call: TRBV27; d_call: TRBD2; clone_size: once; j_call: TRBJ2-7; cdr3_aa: CASTPGTTRPNYEQYF; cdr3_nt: TGTGCCAGCACCCCCGGGACTACCCGGCCAAACTACGAGCAGTACTTC
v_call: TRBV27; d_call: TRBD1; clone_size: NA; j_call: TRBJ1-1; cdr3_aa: CASSFTPDRGSAEAFF; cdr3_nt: TGTGCCAGCAGTTTCACTCCGGACAGGGGTAGCGCTGAAGCTTTCTTT
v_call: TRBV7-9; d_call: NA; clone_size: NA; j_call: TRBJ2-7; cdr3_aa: CASSLQGMGEQYF; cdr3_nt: TGTGCCAGCAGCTTGCAGGGCATGGGCGAGCAGTACTTC
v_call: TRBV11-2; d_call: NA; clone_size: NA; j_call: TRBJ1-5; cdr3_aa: CASSPGSRAAVYQPQHF; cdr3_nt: TGTGCCAGCAGCCCGGGCAGCAGGGCGGCAGTTTATCAGCCCCAGCATTTT
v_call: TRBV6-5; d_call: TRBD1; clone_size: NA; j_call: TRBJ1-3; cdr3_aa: CASRGTGGRNTIYF; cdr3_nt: TGTGCCAGCAGGGGGACAGGGGGTAGGAACACCATATATTTT
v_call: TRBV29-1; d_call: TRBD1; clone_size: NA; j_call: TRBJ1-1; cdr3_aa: CSVGTGGYDTEAFF; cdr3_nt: TGCAGCGTGGGAACAGGGGGATATGACACTGAAGCTTTCTTT
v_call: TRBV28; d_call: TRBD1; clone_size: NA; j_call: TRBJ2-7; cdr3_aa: CASKGQGESYEQYF; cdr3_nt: TGTGCCAGCAAAGGACAGGGAGAGTCCTACGAGCAGTACTTC
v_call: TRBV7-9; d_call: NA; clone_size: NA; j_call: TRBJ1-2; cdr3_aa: CASSTGDYGYTF; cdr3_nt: TGTGCCAGCAGCACCGGAGACTATGGCTACACCTTC
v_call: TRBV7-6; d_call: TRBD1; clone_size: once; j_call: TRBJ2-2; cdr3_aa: CASSTWDRGSPGELFF; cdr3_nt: TGTGCCAGCAGCACCTGGGACAGGGGCTCTCCCGGGGAGCTGTTTTTT
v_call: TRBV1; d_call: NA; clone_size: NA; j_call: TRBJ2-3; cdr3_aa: CTSSHSPPTGVSDTQYF; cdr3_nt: TGCACCAGCAGCCATTCCCCCCCGACAGGGGTTTCAGATACGCAGTATTTT